What follows is one T cell receptor (beta chain) and its context. The antigen is undetermined. CDR3 length: 14 residues. Trimming took 3 bases from V and 9 from J; bases not matched to a gene: 8. The V gene's germline CDR1 is KGHSH and CDR2 LQKENI. This specimen belongs to a study of shared clonotypes between healthy human individuals. Study-wide findings and caveats: Clonotypes which were not shared had lower generation probabilities than clonotypes that all four donors shared.

Libraries were prepared by immunoSEQ multiplex PCR; TCRdb keeps only in-frame clonotypes and omits some of them. The table lists about 1.5 million clones, approximately 98% of them singletons. The genes are TRBV18 and TRBJ2-1; 7 bases line up with TRBD2. The sequencing sample was made of naive CD4+ T cells sorted from blood. Subset meaning: CD45RA+ positively selected. This TCR was recovered from a man aged 25-45 years in good health. In DNA, the CDR3 is TGTGCCAGCTCACCGACGATCCGGGAGGCTGAGCAGTTCTTC. Its translation: CASSPTIREAEQFF.